This T cell receptor (beta chain) originates from a study of blood T cell repertoires in COVID-19. The age range of participants was about 18 to 100 years, with residence in about 25 US areas. Categorization into cohorts depended on clinical history that participants reported. The CDR3 has 15 amino acids. The J segment lost 0 bases and the V segment lost 4 bases, leaving 2 bases of the junction unmatched. CDR1 and CDR2 from the germline V gene are MNHEY and SVGEGT. Profiled with immunoSEQ multiplex PCR; TCRdb holds only in-frame clones, not every one. The data hold around 250,000 clones, with 75% to 90% observed a single time.

The chain has TRBV6-2 or TRBV6-3 and TRBJ2-7; 11 nucleotides agree with TRBD2. Sequenced input: PBMCs or T cells enriched from blood (not recorded which). This TCR came from a woman aged 25 to 39 with acute COVID-19. The CDR3 sequence: CASSFTSGSSYEQYF. DNA for the CDR3: TGTGCCAGCAGTTTTACTAGCGGGAGCTCCTACGAGCAGTACTTC.